The 17 T cell receptor beta chains listed next were all sequenced from one sample in a study of OX40 agonist ivuxolimab in advanced cancers. Generated by immunoSEQ multiplex PCR, the TCRdb table keeps only in-frame clones and is missing some. The table shows roughly 75,000 clones, with around 83% occurring only once. The sequenced sample was CD4+ or CD8+ T cells sorted from blood, obtained in a trial of the OX40 agonist ivuxolimab. The receptor source for this set is an adult with an advanced solid tumor such as melanoma, head and neck, liver or kidney cancer.

The chain carries TRBV11-1 and TRBJ2-2, with 9 nucleotides matching TRBD2. Germline CDR1 SGHAT, CDR2 FQDESV (reference sequence). Trimming at V came to 8 bases and at J to 7 bases, leaving 8 bases not matched to a gene. CDR3 length: 14 amino acids. CDR3 sequence: CASALGLAGGELFF. In DNA, the CDR3 is TGTGCCAGCGCCCTGGGACTAGCTGGCGGGGAGCTGTTTTTT.

The chain recombines TRBV30 with TRBJ2-6; 10 bases line up with TRBD1. The V and J ends lost 2 bases and 3 bases, in that order; junction bases with no gene match: 4. The germline gives CDR1 GTSNPN, CDR2 SVGIG (reference sequence). The CDR3 totals 16 residues. Here the CDR3 DNA reads TGTGCCTGGAGTCGGACAGGGGGATATGGGGCCAACGTCCTGACTTTC. Translation gives CAWSRTGGYGANVLTF.

The chain employs TRBV19 and TRBJ1-2, with D possibly matching TRBD1 (6 bases). Trimming took 8 bases from V and 0 from J, leaving 19 bases between them. This CDR3 spans 16 amino acids. Germline V gene sequence: CDR1 LNHDA, CDR2 SQIVND (reference sequence). CDR3 sequence: CASSVGGERSNYGYTF. CDR3 DNA: TGTGCCAGTTCCGTGGGGGGCGAAAGGTCTAACTATGGCTACACCTTC. The full variable domain, its missing parts supplied by reference TRBV19 and TRBJ1-2, is DGGITQSPKYLFRKEGQNVTLSCEQNLNHDAMYWYRQDPGQGLRLIYYSQIVNDFQKGDIAEGYSVSREKKESFPLTVTSAQKNPTAFYLCASSVGGERSNYGYTFGSGTRLTVV.

The chain has TRBV5-1 and TRBJ2-5, with D hard to call. V lost 2 bases and J 2 bases, leaving 16 bases between the germline ends. The CDR3 spans 16 residues. Germline V CDR1 and CDR2: SGHRS, YFSETQ. The CDR3 is CASSFEVANWQETQYF. CDR3 sequence (DNA): TGCGCCAGCAGCTTCGAAGTGGCGAACTGGCAAGAGACCCAGTACTTC.

The CDR3 loop reads CSVAPIPDTQYF. The DNA of the CDR3 is TGCAGCGTCGCCCCTATCCCAGATACGCAGTATTTT. This chain connects TRBV29-1 to TRBJ2-3; D remains unclear. The CDR3 consists of 12 residues. V was trimmed by 6 bases and J by 4 bases, leaving 11 bases between them. CDR1 SQVTM and CDR2 ANQGSEA come from the germline V gene.

The chain employs TRBV11-2 and TRBJ1-2, with 11 bases lining up with TRBD1. CDR1 SGHAT and CDR2 FQNNGV come from the germline V gene. V dropped 5 bases and J dropped 4; count of bases not matched to a gene: 6. The CDR3 loop spans 15 amino acids. DNA of the CDR3: TGTGCCAGCAGCGTTGGGACAGGGGGTCTCTATGGCTACACCTTC. Amino acids: CASSVGTGGLYGYTF.

CDR3 in amino acids: CASSPQTGGNTIYF. As DNA, the CDR3 is TGTGCCAGCAGTCCCCAGACAGGGGGAAACACCATATATTTT. The J gene is TRBJ1-3, the V gene TRBV28, with TRBD1 identical over 7 bases. Unmatched junction bases numbered 5, after V lost 5 bases and J lost 4 bases. Germline lookup yields CDR1 MDHEN and CDR2 SYDVKM. CDR3 length: 14 amino acids.

This clone was detected once. The CDR3 is CASHRGPYSNYGYTF. The CDR3 DNA sequence: TGTGCCAGCCACAGGGGGCCGTATTCTAACTATGGCTACACCTTC. The chain links TRBV19 to TRBJ1-2; 9 positions agree with TRBD1. The CDR3 has 15 residues. CDR1 is LNHDA, CDR2 SQIVND, per germline (reference sequence). V trimming: 9 bases; J trimming: 0 bases; junction bases outside the gene matches: 8.

The chain joins TRBV5-8 to TRBJ2-3; unclear D gene. Germline values: CDR1 SGHTS, CDR2 YDEGEE. The V end lost 2 bases, the J end lost 0 bases, and 4 bases lay between the germline ends. CDR3 size: 13 residues. CDR3 region: CASSFVSTDTQYF. CDR3 DNA sequence: TGTGCCAGCAGCTTTGTGAGCACAGATACGCAGTATTTT.

The chain recombines TRBV28 with TRBJ1-6; D unclear. V lost 10 bases and J 4 bases, leaving 14 bases between the germline ends. Per germline, CDR1 MDHEN and CDR2 SYDVKM. CDR3 length: 14 residues. CDR3 sequence: CATRPQVYNSPLHF. In DNA form, the CDR3 reads TGTGCCACCCGACCCCAAGTTTATAATTCACCCCTCCACTTT.

The V gene is TRBV7-8, the J gene TRBJ2-4; D possibly corresponds to TRBD2 (6 bases). The CDR3 is 17 amino acids. Germline values: CDR1 SGHVS, CDR2 FQNEAQ. V gave up 2 bases and J gave up 4 bases, with 18 bases separating them. The chain's CDR3 is CASSLKAAGTEKNIQYF. CDR3 sequence (DNA): TGTGCCAGCAGCTTAAAGGCCGCCGGGACTGAAAAAAACATTCAGTACTTC.

CDR3 region: CASSILGGPTYEQYF. CDR3 coding DNA: TGTGCCAGTAGTATACTTGGAGGGCCCACCTACGAGCAGTACTTC. This rearrangement joins TRBV19 to TRBJ2-7; D is perhaps TRBD2 (6 bases). The CDR3 is made up of 15 amino acids. Germline CDR1 reads LNHDA; CDR2 reads SQIVND (reference sequence). Between the trimmed V and J ends, which lost 2 bases and 2 bases, there was a span of 13 bases.

The V gene is TRBV28, the J gene TRBJ2-3; D is possibly TRBD1 or TRBD2 (5 bases each). The germline gives CDR1 MDHEN, CDR2 SYDVKM. Trimming stripped 4 bases from V and 7 bases from J, with 6 bases between. CDR3 length equals 11 residues. The CDR3 here is CASSWGYTQYF. CDR3 DNA: TGTGCCAGCAGTTGGGGGTATACGCAGTATTTT. Drawing the rest from reference TRBV28 and TRBJ2-3, the complete variable domain is DVKVTQSSRYLVKRTGEKVFLECVQDMDHENMFWYRQDPGLGLRLIYFSYDVKMKEKGDIPEGYSVSREKKERFSLILESASTNQTSMYLCASSWGYTQYFGPGTRLTVL.

The genes are TRBV9 and TRBJ2-2, with 9 bases aligning to TRBD1. After removal of 5 bases from V and 0 bases from J, the junction contained 8 bases not matched to a gene. Germline V gene lookup returns CDR1 SGDLS and CDR2 YYNGEE. CDR3 length: 17 amino acids. CDR3 DNA: TGTGCCAGCAGTAGGAGGACAGGGGTCACGAACACCGGGGAGCTGTTTTTT. Translation: CASSRRTGVTNTGELFF.

The rearrangement links TRBV6-4 to TRBJ2-3; D unresolved. The CDR3 totals 13 residues. Germline V gene sequence: CDR1 MRHNA, CDR2 SNTAGT. With 3 bases removed from V and 2 bases from J, the gap between germline ends came to 6 bases. The CDR3, as DNA: TGTGCCAGCAGTGAAGAGCTCACAGATACGCAGTATTTT. Protein: CASSEELTDTQYF.

V gene TRBV29-1 combines with J gene TRBJ2-2, with D perhaps given as TRBD1 or TRBD2 (5 bases each). Trimming left V 7 bases short and J 7 bases short, with 19 bases between. CDR1 and CDR2 (germline): SQVTM, ANQGSEA. This CDR3 spans 14 amino acids. The CDR3 coding sequence is TGCAGCGCCACTGGCAGGGACGCTGACGGGGAGCTGTTTTTT. It specifies CSATGRDADGELFF.

The J gene is TRBJ1-2, the V gene TRBV7-2; 7 positions match TRBD1. Germline loops: CDR1 SGHTA, CDR2 FQGNSA. This CDR3 is 13 amino acids long. Germline trimming cut 4 bases from V and 8 bases from J; bases unmatched to any gene: 7. The CDR3 DNA reads as TGTGCCAGCAGCTACCGGGACAGTCGCGGCTACACCTTC. As protein: CASSYRDSRGYTF.